These 5 T cell receptor beta chains came from one sample sequenced in a study of cytomegalovirus exposure and HLA in healthy donors. The PCR had 60 Vbeta and 13 Jbeta primers. The assay was immunoSEQ multiplex PCR, and TCRdb's table has in-frame clones only and misses some. This repertoire shows under 200,000 clones, over 70% found once; its top ten account for roughly 4.4%. Sequencing was carried out using PBMCs. Source of these receptors: a man aged 25-40 years in good health and CMV-seronegative.

The chain is built from TRBV7-8 and TRBJ2-7, with 7 bases identical to TRBD2. The CDR3 runs to 13 residues. V dropped 11 bases and J dropped 0; count of bases not matched to a gene: 7. The V gene's germline CDR1 is SGHVS and CDR2 FQNEAQ. CDR3 coding DNA: TGTGCCTTCGGGGGGAGGAGCTCCTACGAGCAGTACTTC. This gives the protein CAFGGRSSYEQYF. Together with reference TRBV7-8 and TRBJ2-7, the CDR3 gives the full variable domain: GAGVSQSPRYKVAKRGQDVALRCDPISGHVSLFWYQQALGQGPEFLTYFQNEAQLDKSGLPSDRFFAERPEGSVSTLKIQRTQQEDSAVYLCAFGGRSSYEQYFGPGTRLTVT.

This chain connects TRBV29-1 to TRBJ2-3, with D possibly matching TRBD2 (5 bases). CDR3 size: 14 residues. Trimming removed 7 bases at V and 1 base at J, with 15 bases between. Germline CDR1 and CDR2: SQVTM and ANQGSEA. The CDR3 bases are TGCAGCGCGCACCCGGAGGTCGGCACAGATACGCAGTATTTT. Protein sequence: CSAHPEVGTDTQYF.

V gene TRBV27 combines with J gene TRBJ2-4; 9 bases are a match to TRBD2. Germline-derived CDR1 and CDR2 are MNHEY and SMNVEV (reference sequence). This CDR3 spans 17 amino acids. Unmatched junction bases numbered 7, after V lost 4 bases and J lost 0 bases. CDR3: CASSSSLAGLAKNIQYF. CDR3 nucleotide sequence: TGTGCCAGCAGTTCCAGCCTAGCGGGACTAGCCAAAAACATTCAGTACTTC.

In regard to this clone: This likely stems from a read error, as it lies one base from a far larger clone. CDR3 coding DNA: TGCAGCGTTGCAGGGTTAACTGAAGCTTTCTTT. The encoded protein is CSVAGLTEAFF. The chain employs TRBV29-1 and TRBJ1-1, with D tentatively TRBD1 (5 bases). Per the germline V gene, CDR1 is SQVTM and CDR2 is ANQGSEA. The CDR3 is 11 amino acids. Trimming removed 4 bases from V and 5 bases from J, with 8 bases in between.

The rearrangement links TRBV29-1 to TRBJ2-2; TRBD1 agrees at 8 bases. V lost 3 bases and J lost 1; bases outside the gene matches: 7. Germline V gene sequence: CDR1 SQVTM, CDR2 ANQGSEA. This CDR3 has 16 residues. This chain's CDR3 is CSVEDWTGLNTGELFF. The CDR3 DNA follows: TGCAGCGTTGAGGACTGGACAGGGTTGAACACCGGGGAGCTGTTTTTT.